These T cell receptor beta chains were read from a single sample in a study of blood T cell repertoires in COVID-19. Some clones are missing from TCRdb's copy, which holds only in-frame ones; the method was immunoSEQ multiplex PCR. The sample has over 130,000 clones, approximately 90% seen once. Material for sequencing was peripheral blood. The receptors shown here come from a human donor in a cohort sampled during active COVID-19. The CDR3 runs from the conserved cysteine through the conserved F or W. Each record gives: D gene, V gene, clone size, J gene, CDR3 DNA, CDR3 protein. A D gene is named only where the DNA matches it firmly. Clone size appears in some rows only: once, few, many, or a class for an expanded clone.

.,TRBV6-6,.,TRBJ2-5,TGTGCCAGCAGTTACTCGGCCGCCCAGTACTTC,CASSYSAAQYF
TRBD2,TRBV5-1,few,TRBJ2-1,TGCGCCAGCAGCTTGAAGGTTAGCGGGGGTAGCCTCTACAATGAGCAGTTCTTC,CASSLKVSGGSLYNEQFF
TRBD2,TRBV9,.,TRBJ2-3,TGTGCCAGCAGCCCCCATAGCGGGGGGGCCACAGATACGCAGTATTTT,CASSPHSGGATDTQYF
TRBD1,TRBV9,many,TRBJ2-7,TGTGCCAGCACCTCGGGACAGGGGAGTGGCGAGCAGTACTTC,CASTSGQGSGEQYF
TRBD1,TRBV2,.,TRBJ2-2,TGTGCCAGCAGTATGGGACAGGGGAACACCGGGGAGCTGTTTTTT,CASSMGQGNTGELFF
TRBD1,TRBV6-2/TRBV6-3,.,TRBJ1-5,TGTGCCAGCAGTTACTCAGGGGGCAGGGGCCAGCCCCAGCATTTT,CASSYSGGRGQPQHF
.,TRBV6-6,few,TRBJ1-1,TGTGCCAGCAGTTGGCAGGCAGGCCCTGAAGCTTTCTTT,CASSWQAGPEAFF
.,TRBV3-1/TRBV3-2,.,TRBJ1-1,TGTGCCAGCAGCCGAAGACAGGAGAACACTGAAGCTTTCTTT,CASSRRQENTEAFF
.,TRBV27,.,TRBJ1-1,TGTGCCAGCAGTTTAAGGGAGTTCAACGGGAACACTGAAGCTTTCTTT,CASSLREFNGNTEAFF
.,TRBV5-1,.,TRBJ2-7,TGCGCCAGCAGCTTCAGTCCGGGTGTCTCCGAGCAGTACTTC,CASSFSPGVSEQYF
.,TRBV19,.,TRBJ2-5,TGTGCCAGTAGCACAATGCGCGGGGAGACCCAGTACTTC,CASSTMRGETQYF
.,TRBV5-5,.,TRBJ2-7,TGTGCCAGCAGCTTGCCGAGTAGAGGCTACGAGCAGTACTTC,CASSLPSRGYEQYF
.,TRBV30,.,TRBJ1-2,TGTGCCTGGAGAGCCTACGGGGGGGGTTACTATGGCTACACCTTC,CAWRAYGGGYYGYTF
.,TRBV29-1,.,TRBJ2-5,TGCAGCGTTGTCGAGGGCCTCCAAGAGACCCAGTACTTC,CSVVEGLQETQYF
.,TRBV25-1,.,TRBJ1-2,TGTGCCAGCAGTGCTGTCTCCTATGGCTACACCTTC,CASSAVSYGYTF
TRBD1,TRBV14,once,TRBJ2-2,TGTGCCAGCAGCCAAGGTATAGGGGGCTTGTCGAACACCGGGGAGCTGTTTTTT,CASSQGIGGLSNTGELFF
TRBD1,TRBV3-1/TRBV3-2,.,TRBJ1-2,TGTGCCAGCAGGACAGGGGGTCGGAGCTACACCTTC,CASRTGGRSYTF
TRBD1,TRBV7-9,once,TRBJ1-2,TGTGCCAGCAGCCTATACGGACAGGCGTCCGATTATGGCTACACCTTC,CASSLYGQASDYGYTF
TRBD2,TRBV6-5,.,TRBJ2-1,TGTGCCAGCAGTTACTCGCGGGGGGGCTGGAATGAGCAGTTCTTC,CASSYSRGGWNEQFF
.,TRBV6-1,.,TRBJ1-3,TGTGCCAGCAGTGATGGGGACTCCCGCTCTGGAAACACCATATATTTT,CASSDGDSRSGNTIYF
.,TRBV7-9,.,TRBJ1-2,TGTGCCAGCAGCTTGCCGGGATTCTATGGCTACACCTTC,CASSLPGFYGYTF
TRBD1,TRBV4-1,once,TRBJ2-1,TGCGCCAGCAGCCGAAATCCGGGACAGGTCAATGAGCAGTTCTTC,CASSRNPGQVNEQFF
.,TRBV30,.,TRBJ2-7,TGTGCCTGGAGTATTCCCCTCTACGAGCAGTACTTC,CAWSIPLYEQYF
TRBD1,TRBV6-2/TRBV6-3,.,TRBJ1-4,TGTGCCAGCAGTTACTCGGGACAGGGGGCTAATGAAAAACTGTTTTTT,CASSYSGQGANEKLFF
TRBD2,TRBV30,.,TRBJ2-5,TGTGCCTGGAGTGTAGGGACTAGCGGGGGGGGATTCCAAGAGACCCAGTACTTC,CAWSVGTSGGGFQETQYF
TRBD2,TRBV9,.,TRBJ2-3,TGTGCCAGCAGCTTCCACCCACTAGCGGGGCCCCGGGATACGCAGTATTTT,CASSFHPLAGPRDTQYF
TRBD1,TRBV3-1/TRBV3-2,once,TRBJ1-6,TGTGCCAGCAGCCTAAGGACAGGGGCCGGGGTAAATCCACCCCTCCACTTT,CASSLRTGAGVNPPLHF
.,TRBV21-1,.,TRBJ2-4,TGTGCCAGCAGCAAAGCTCCCGACAGTAGGTTGGCCAAAAACATTCAGTACTTC,CASSKAPDSRLAKNIQYF
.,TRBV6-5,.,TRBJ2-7,TGTGCCAGCAGCACCATGGGGGCCGTGGCCTACGAGCAGTACTTC,CASSTMGAVAYEQYF
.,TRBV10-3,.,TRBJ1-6,TGTGCCAGCGAAAGCTCCTATAATTCACCCCTCCACTTT,CASESSYNSPLHF
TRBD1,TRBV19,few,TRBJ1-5,TGTGCCAGTAGCCAAGCCGGGACAGGGGCTTTCAATCAGCCCCAGCATTTT,CASSQAGTGAFNQPQHF
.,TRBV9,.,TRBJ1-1,TGTGCCAGCAGCGTATCCGGGGAAGGCGCTGAAGCTTTCTTT,CASSVSGEGAEAFF
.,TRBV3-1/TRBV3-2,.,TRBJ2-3,TGTGCCAGCAGCCACCGATTCGGCGGGGGCACAGATACGCAGTATTTT,CASSHRFGGGTDTQYF
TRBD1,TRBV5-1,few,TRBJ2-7,TGCGCCAGCAGCTATGAACAGGGGATAGGGTACGAGCAGTACTTC,CASSYEQGIGYEQYF
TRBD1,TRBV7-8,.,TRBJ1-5,TGTGCCAGCAGCCCAGAGGGCAGGGGGACTAGGATAAATCAGCCCCAGCATTTT,CASSPEGRGTRINQPQHF
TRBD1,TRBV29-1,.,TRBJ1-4,TGCAGCGCCCGACAGGGTACTGGTGAAAAACTGTTTTTT,CSARQGTGEKLFF
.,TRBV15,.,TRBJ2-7,TGTGCCACCAGCAGAGACCCGGGGAAAATTTACGAGCAGTACTTC,CATSRDPGKIYEQYF
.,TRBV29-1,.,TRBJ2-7,TGCAGCGTTGGGGCGAGACAGGCTTTAACCTACGAGCAGTACTTC,CSVGARQALTYEQYF
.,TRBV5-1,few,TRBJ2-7,TGCGCCAGCAGCTTGGAAGTCAGGGTTTACGAGCAGTACTTC,CASSLEVRVYEQYF
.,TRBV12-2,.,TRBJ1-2,TGTGCAAGTCGCTTAGAGGGACAGGGGAACGGCTACACCTTC,CASRLEGQGNGYTF
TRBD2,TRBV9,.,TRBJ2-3,TGTGCCAGCAGCGAGCGGGGGGGCACAGATACGCAGTATTTT,CASSERGGTDTQYF
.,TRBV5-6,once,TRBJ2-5,TGTGCCAGCAGCGAGGGCCACCAAGAGACCCAGTACTTC,CASSEGHQETQYF
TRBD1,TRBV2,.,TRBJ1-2,TGTGCCAGCAGCCTACAGGGGGCTCGGGGCTATGGCTACACCTTC,CASSLQGARGYGYTF
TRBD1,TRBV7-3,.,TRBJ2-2,TGTGCCAGCAGCGAGGACAGGGCCGGGGAGCTGTTTTTT,CASSEDRAGELFF
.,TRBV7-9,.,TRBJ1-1,TGTGCCAGCAGCTCAAGACAGAACACTGAAGCTTTCTTT,CASSSRQNTEAFF
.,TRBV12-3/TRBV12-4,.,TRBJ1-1,TGTGCCAGCAGTTTTCGGGGGGGGACTGAAGCTTTCTTT,CASSFRGGTEAFF
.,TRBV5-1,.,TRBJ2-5,TGCGCCAGCAGCAAAGATAACTTCCAAGAGACCCAGTACTTC,CASSKDNFQETQYF
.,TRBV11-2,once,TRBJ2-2,TGTGCCAGCAGCCTGACACTTGGGGAGCTGTTTTTT,CASSLTLGELFF
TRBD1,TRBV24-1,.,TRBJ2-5,TGTGCCACCAGTGAAACAGGGGGACCCGAAGAGACCCAGTACTTC,CATSETGGPEETQYF
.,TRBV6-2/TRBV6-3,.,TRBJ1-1,TGTGCCAGCAGTCCAGGACAATTGACTGAAGCTTTCTTT,CASSPGQLTEAFF
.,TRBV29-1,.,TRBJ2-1,TGCAGCGCAGCTCGGAGGCTAGAGTACAATGAGCAGTTCTTC,CSAARRLEYNEQFF
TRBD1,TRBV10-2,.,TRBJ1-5,TGCGCCACCCGGGACAGTAGAATAAATCAGCCCCAGCATTTT,CATRDSRINQPQHF
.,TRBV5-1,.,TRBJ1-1,TGCGCCAGCAGACAGACGGAGAACACTGAAGCTTTCTTT,CASRQTENTEAFF
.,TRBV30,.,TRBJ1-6,TGTGCCTGGCAGGACGGAGGGAATTCACCCCTCCACTTT,CAWQDGGNSPLHF